A single sample is the source of the 14 T cell receptor beta chains below, sequenced in a study of shared clonotypes between healthy human individuals. Assay: immunoSEQ multiplex PCR; the TCRdb copy retains only in-frame clones and omits some. In the table there are roughly 1 million clones, around 74% of which are singletons. The sequenced sample consisted of memory CD4+ T cells sorted from blood. Subset reported: CD45RA-negative fraction. These receptors originate from a man between 18 and 35 years old in good health.

V gene TRBV5-8 combines with J gene TRBJ1-4; D possibly corresponds to TRBD1 (6 bases). The germline V gene encodes CDR1 SGHTS and CDR2 YDEGEE. Trimming pared 0 bases from V and 7 bases from J, leaving 10 bases between. This CDR3 is built from 14 residues. The CDR3 region is CASSLVQGGEKLFF. The CDR3 bases are TGTGCCAGCAGCTTGGTACAGGGTGGTGAAAAACTGTTTTTT.

The chain uses TRBV5-6 and TRBJ2-1, with no clear D. CDR3 size: 15 residues. Germline V gene lookup returns CDR1 SGHDT and CDR2 YYEEEE. V shed 3 bases and J shed 0 bases, with 10 bases lying between them. CDR3 DNA sequence: TGTGCCAGCAGCTCCGAGGTGAGCTCCTACAATGAGCAGTTCTTC. Translation gives CASSSEVSSYNEQFF.

The chain uses TRBV5-4 and TRBJ2-2; 7 nucleotides line up with TRBD1. The V and J ends lost 4 bases and 1 base, in that order; junction bases with no gene match: 7. This CDR3 comprises 16 residues. The V gene's germline CDR1 is SGHNT and CDR2 YYREEE (reference sequence). CDR3 coding DNA: TGTGCCAGCAGCCCCGAGACAGGGTGGAACACCGGGGAGCTGTTTTTT. This sequence encodes CASSPETGWNTGELFF.

This chain uses TRBV11-2 with TRBJ2-7, with D unclear. The V and J ends lost 0 bases and 5 bases respectively, with 5 bases between them. The germline V gene has CDR1 SGHAT and CDR2 FQNNGV. The CDR3 spans 12 residues. CDR3 coding DNA: TGTGCCAGCAGCTTAGATGTTGACGAGCAGTACTTC. Encoded protein: CASSLDVDEQYF.

The chain uses TRBV7-9 and TRBJ1-6; D unclear. V was cut by 4 bases and J by 14 bases, with 15 bases left in between. CDR3 length: 13 amino acids. Germline assignment: CDR1 SEHNR and CDR2 FQNEAQ (reference sequence). The CDR3 sequence is CASSYTAGDALHF. In DNA, the CDR3 is TGTGCCAGCAGCTACACGGCCGGGGATGCCCTCCACTTT.

In DNA form, the CDR3 reads TGTGCCAGCAGTCAGGGGGCTAGGGGCTACACCTTC. Translated: CASSQGARGYTF. This chain links TRBV6-1 with TRBJ1-2, with 8 bases that match TRBD1. The V gene end was trimmed by 5 bases and the J gene end by 8 bases; junction bases not matched to a gene: 4. CDR3 length: 12 amino acids. Germline assignment: CDR1 MNHNS and CDR2 SASEGT.

The V gene is TRBV11-3, the J gene TRBJ1-3; no firm D call. The V end was cut by 2 bases, the J end by 4 bases, with 12 bases between. Germline CDR1 is SGHNT and CDR2 is YENEEA. The CDR3 is 15 amino acids. In nucleotides, the CDR3 is TGTGCCAGCAGCTTAAACCCTGCTGCGGGAAACACCATATATTTT. Amino acid sequence: CASSLNPAAGNTIYF.

V usage is TRBV7-8 and J usage is TRBJ2-7; no definite D call. CDR3 size: 14 residues. Germline CDR1 SGHVS, CDR2 FQNEAQ. With 5 bases removed from V and 6 bases from J, the gap between germline ends came to 17 bases. CDR3 nucleotide sequence: TGTGCCAGCAGCCGCGACAACGCAGCAGGCGAGCAGTACTTC. Its translation: CASSRDNAAGEQYF.

As concerns this clone: At one end the junction does not follow the germline gene, possibly because of a read error. The V gene is TRBV19, the J gene TRBJ2-7; 8 bases line up with TRBD2. Germline V gene sequence: CDR1 LNHDA, CDR2 SQIVND (reference sequence). The CDR3 has 12 amino acids. The CDR3 sequence: CASSSPGGPLGF. The CDR3 coding sequence is TGTGCCAGTAGTTCCCCGGGGGGGCCCCTCGGCTTC.

This clone was detected a few times. This chain connects TRBV6-6 to TRBJ1-2, with 9 bases matching TRBD1. The germline V gene has CDR1 MNHNY and CDR2 SVGAGI (reference sequence). The junction had 8 bases not matched to a gene; V was cut back by 6 bases and J by 6 bases. CDR3 length equals 14 residues. The CDR3 DNA reads as TGTGCCAGCAGGATACAGGGGGCACGAAATGGCTACACCTTC. Translation: CASRIQGARNGYTF.

The rearrangement joins TRBV10-3 to TRBJ1-1, with 7 nucleotides matching TRBD1. With 7 bases clipped from V and 1 base from J, the junction kept 3 bases outside the gene matches. Germline CDR1 and CDR2: ENHRY and SYGVKD. The CDR3 contains 13 residues. CDR3 amino acids: CAINRGQNTEAFF. The CDR3 DNA is TGTGCCATCAACAGGGGACAGAACACTGAAGCTTTCTTT.

The chain joins TRBV4-2 to TRBJ1-2; unclear D gene. V was shortened by 2 bases and J by 0 bases, with 10 bases between the two germline ends. The CDR3 loop spans 15 amino acids. Per the germline V gene, CDR1 is LGHNA and CDR2 is YNFKEQ. The CDR3 coding sequence is TGTGCCAGCAGCCAAAGTCCCACACCTAACTATGGCTACACCTTC. It encodes CASSQSPTPNYGYTF.

The chain joins TRBV11-2 to TRBJ1-1; TRBD1 matches 8 bases. J lost 4 bases, V lost 5 bases, and 3 bases had no gene match. There are 13 residues in the CDR3. In germline, CDR1 is SGHAT, CDR2 FQNNGV. The CDR3 DNA is TGTGCCAGCAGCCAGGGGGCATTCACTGAAGCTTTCTTT. This gives the protein CASSQGAFTEAFF.

The V gene is TRBV30, the J gene TRBJ1-1; D is unresolved. Germline values: CDR1 GTSNPN, CDR2 SVGIG (reference sequence). V lost 3 bases and J 1 base, leaving 12 bases between the germline ends. The CDR3 spans 14 residues. The CDR3, as DNA: TGTGCCTGGAGAGGGAACGGATGGAACACTGAAGCTTTCTTT. Encoded protein: CAWRGNGWNTEAFF.